This TCR beta chain was obtained from a study of T cell responses to AZD1222 COVID-19 vaccine. Study-level points and caveats: It was only after the peak T cell response that any repertoires were sampled. The span of vaccine-associated CD4 TCRs extended across spike, with dominance at 160-218 and 743-854.

Pooling covered second doses at about 4 or about 12 weeks. The ends were cut back, 2 bases at V and 0 bases at J, with 5 bases in the middle. The CDR3 spans 14 residues. Germline V gene sequence: CDR1 LNHDA, CDR2 SQIVND (reference sequence). To note about this clone: Its target is not known. Additional DNA sequences in this sample encode the identical CDR3.

This table comes from immunoSEQ multiplex PCR, and its TCRdb copy is limited to in-frame clones, with some not included. The repertoire holds roughly 180,000 clones, with roughly 94% as singletons. This rearrangement joins TRBV19 to TRBJ1-5, with D unresolved. The clonotype comes from an adult who received the AZD1222 COVID-19 vaccine. The sequencing here drew on peripheral blood, taken 28 days after the second AZD1222 dose. The CDR3 DNA is TGTGCCAGTAGTATAACCGGTAGCAATCAGCCCCAGCATTTT. Its translation: CASSITGSNQPQHF.